The 14 T cell receptor beta chains below all came from one sample that was sequenced in a study of PD-1 blockade in mismatch repair-deficient tumors (dated by TCRdb to about 2017). Library construction relied on the immunoSEQ multiplex PCR assay. Sourced from immuneACCESS, this table was stored by TCRdb with only in-frame sequences that have V and J called. A share of the clones is absent; for the studies checked, an unresolved V gene accounts for under half, and the remainder has no known explanation. Across this sample there are approximately 100,000 clones, with approximately 83% seen only once. Around 6.5% of the sample lies in the top ten. Sample: peripheral blood, taken roughly eight months after starting pembrolizumab. These receptors all stem from an adult with mismatch repair-deficient cancer.

CDR3 sequence reads: CASSYRGRNDGYTF. The CDR3 nucleotides read TGTGCCAGCAGCTACAGGGGAAGGAATGATGGCTACACCTTC. This chain uses TRBV14 with TRBJ1-2, with TRBD1 matching 7 bases. CDR1 SGHDN and CDR2 FVKESK come from the germline V gene. The junction had 9 bases not matched to a gene; V was cut back by 5 bases and J by 6 bases. The CDR3 sequence is 14 residues long.

This clone ranks as medium-sized. The genes are TRBV27 and TRBJ2-7; no clear D gene. V lost 8 bases and J lost 5, with 19 bases in between. The CDR3 runs 14 residues. The germline gives CDR1 MNHEY, CDR2 SMNVEV (reference sequence). The CDR3 spells CASASMTPSDEQYF. CDR3 nucleotides: TGTGCCAGCGCCTCCATGACGCCGTCCGACGAGCAGTACTTC.

CDR3 protein: CAWRRGAGAYYGYTF. Here the CDR3 DNA reads TGTGCCTGGAGGCGGGGGGCAGGGGCCTACTATGGCTACACCTTC. The chain is built from TRBV30 and TRBJ1-2; D possibly corresponds to TRBD1 (6 bases). CDR1 is GTSNPN and CDR2 is SVGIG in the germline V gene (reference sequence). V lost 3 bases and J lost 3, with 17 bases in between. The CDR3 spans 15 residues. Drawing the rest from reference TRBV30 and TRBJ1-2, the complete variable domain is SQTIHQWPATLVQPVGSPLSLECTVEGTSNPNLYWYRQAAGRGLQLLFYSVGIGQISSEVPQNLSASRPQDRQFILSSKKLLLSDSGFYLCAWRRGAGAYYGYTFGSGTRLTVV.

The chain recombines TRBV27 with TRBJ2-7; 9 bases match TRBD1. This CDR3 is built from 15 residues. Trimming took 5 bases from V and 3 from J; bases not matched to a gene: 8. Germline CDR1 reads MNHEY; CDR2 reads SMNVEV (reference sequence). The CDR3 is CASSPTGQGNYEQYF. The CDR3 coding sequence is TGTGCCAGCAGTCCCACCGGACAGGGGAACTACGAGCAGTACTTC.

The gene calls are TRBV18 and TRBJ2-7; either TRBD1 or TRBD2 may supply D (5 bases each). Germline loops: CDR1 KGHSH, CDR2 LQKENI. The CDR3 runs to 17 residues. Trimming shortened V by 0 bases and J by 5 bases, and 20 bases separated the two germline ends. CDR3 DNA: TGTGCCAGCTCACCACCGAGGGGCGCTGGTAAAACCGACGAGCAGTACTTC. It encodes CASSPPRGAGKTDEQYF.

The chain links TRBV27 to TRBJ2-7; 10 bases are a match to TRBD2. Germline trimming cut 5 bases from V and 4 bases from J; bases unmatched to any gene: 5. CDR3 length equals 14 residues. Germline-derived CDR1 and CDR2 are MNHEY and SMNVEV (reference sequence). For the CDR3, the DNA is TGTGCCAGCAGTGCTGGACTAGCGGAATACGAGCAGTACTTC. It yields the protein CASSAGLAEYEQYF.

The rearrangement uses TRBV10-1 and TRBJ2-7, with D uncertain. Looked up from germline, CDR1 is WNHNN and CDR2 is SYGVQD (reference sequence). Trimming removed 3 bases at V and 2 bases at J, with 5 bases between. The CDR3 covers 12 residues. The CDR3 spells CASSDRTYEQYF. The CDR3 coding sequence is TGCGCCAGCAGTGACAGAACCTACGAGCAGTACTTC.

DNA of the CDR3: TGCAGCGTTGAGGCGGAATCCTGGACTAGCGGAACCTCCTACGAGCAGTACTTC. Protein product: CSVEAESWTSGTSYEQYF. V gene TRBV29-1 combines with J gene TRBJ2-7; 10 bases align to TRBD2. The junction had 14 bases not matched to a gene; V was cut back by 3 bases and J by 0 bases. Per the germline V gene, CDR1 is SQVTM and CDR2 is ANQGSEA. This CDR3 contains 18 residues.

In its sample, this clone was seen a few times. The rearrangement uses TRBV18 and TRBJ1-2; possibly TRBD1 for D (5 bases). Trimming took 3 bases from V and 5 from J, leaving 10 bases between them. Per the germline V gene, CDR1 is KGHSH and CDR2 is LQKENI. The CDR3 has 13 amino acids. CDR3 loop: CASSPETEYGYTF. CDR3 coding DNA: TGTGCCAGCTCACCCGAGACAGAATATGGCTACACCTTC. Combining the CDR3 with reference TRBV18 and TRBJ1-2 gives the whole variable domain NAGVMQNPRHLVRRRGQEARLRCSPMKGHSHVYWYRQLPEEGLKFMVYLQKENIIDESGMPKERFSAEFPKEGPSILRIQQVVRGDSAAYFCASSPETEYGYTFGSGTRLTVV.

A word on this clone: The junction does not match germline at one end; this may be a read error. The chain carries TRBV7-7 and TRBJ2-2, with 7 bases fitting TRBD1. The CDR3 is made up of 16 amino acids. Germline CDR1 and CDR2: SSHAT and FNYEAQ (reference sequence). The CDR3 DNA sequence: TGTGCTAGCAGCTTAGTCGGGGCCGCGCAGGGGGAGGAGCTGTTTTTT. As protein: CASSLVGAAQGEELFF. Drawing the rest from reference TRBV7-7 and TRBJ2-2, the complete variable domain is GAGVSQSPRYKVTKRGQDVTLRCDPISSHATLYWYQQALGQGPEFLTYFNYEAQPDKSGLPSDRFSAERPEGSISTLTIQRTEQRDSAMYRCASSLVGAAQGEELFFGEGSRLTVL.

V and J are TRBV6-5 and TRBJ2-7; either TRBD1 or TRBD2 may fit D (5 bases each). The CDR3 runs 14 residues. Germline CDR1 MNHEY, CDR2 SVGAGI. V was clipped by 6 bases and J by 4 bases, with 16 bases between them. The DNA for the CDR3 is TGTGCCAGCAGCACCCTTCCAGGGACGTACGAGCAGTACTTC. Translated, it gives CASSTLPGTYEQYF.

The CDR3 loop reads CASSASGVGDEKLFF. The CDR3 nucleotides read TGTGCCAGCAGCGCGTCAGGGGTCGGGGATGAAAAACTGTTTTTT. The chain uses TRBV7-2 and TRBJ1-4; tentative D call: TRBD1 (6 bases). The V end lost 5 bases, the J end lost 6 bases, and 16 bases lay between the germline ends. Per the germline V gene, CDR1 is SGHTA and CDR2 is FQGNSA. The CDR3 sequence is 15 residues long.

This rearrangement joins TRBV5-1 to TRBJ2-5; possible D gene TRBD2, 6 bases. The CDR3 runs 17 residues. CDR1 and CDR2 (germline): SGHRS, YFSETQ. V was clipped by 0 bases and J by 2 bases, with 17 bases between them. The CDR3 DNA sequence: TGCGCCAGCAGCTTGGAGTTGGGCGGGATGGGGCAAGAGACCCAGTACTTC. Its protein product is CASSLELGGMGQETQYF. The whole variable domain, remainder taken from reference TRBV5-1 and TRBJ2-5, is KAGVTQTPRYLIKTRGQQVTLSCSPISGHRSVSWYQQTPGQGLQFLFEYFSETQRNKGNFPGRFSGRQFSNSRSEMNVSTLELGDSALYLCASSLELGGMGQETQYFGPGTRLLVL.

The V gene is TRBV11-1, the J gene TRBJ1-1, with TRBD1 matching 8 bases. The germline V gene has CDR1 SGHAT and CDR2 FQDESV (reference sequence). Trimming cost V 6 bases and J 10 bases; bases outside gene matches: 10. The CDR3 consists of 13 residues. CDR3 bases: TGTGCCAGCAGACCGACAGGGGTGGTTGGAGCTTTCTTT. As protein: CASRPTGVVGAFF.